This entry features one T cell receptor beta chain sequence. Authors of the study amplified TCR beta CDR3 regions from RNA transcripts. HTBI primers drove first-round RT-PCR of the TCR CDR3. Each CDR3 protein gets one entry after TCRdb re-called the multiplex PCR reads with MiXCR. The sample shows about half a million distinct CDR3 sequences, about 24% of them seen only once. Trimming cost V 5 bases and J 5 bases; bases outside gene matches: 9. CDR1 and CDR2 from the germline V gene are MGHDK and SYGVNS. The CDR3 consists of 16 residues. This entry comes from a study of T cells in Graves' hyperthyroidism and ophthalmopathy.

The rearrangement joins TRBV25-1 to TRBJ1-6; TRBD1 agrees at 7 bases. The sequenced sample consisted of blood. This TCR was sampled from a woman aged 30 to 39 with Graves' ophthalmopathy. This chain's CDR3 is CASSLRQGEDNSPLHF. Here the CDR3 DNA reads TGTGCCAGCAGTTTACGACAGGGCGAAGATAATTCACCCCTCCACTTT.